The 22 T cell receptor beta chains below all came from one sample that was sequenced in a study of human T cells and chemical hapten exposure. The time point was: patch test 2, 6 weeks after DPC sensitization. Treatment: therapeutic diphenylcyclopropenone sensitization with weekly scalp DPC. One entry per CDR3 protein results from TCRdb running MiXCR on the RACE reads. The repertoire holds under 90,000 distinct CDR3 sequences, with about 9% as singletons. The source was whole blood, collected in connection with sensitization to the hapten diphenylcyclopropenone (DPC). These receptors came from a woman between 45 and 65 years old with alopecia areata. Some clones in this sample may be carry-over from other donors' samples.

This clonotype was seen ten or more times. The V and J genes are TRBV29-1 and TRBJ1-2; TRBD1 might be the D (5 bases). Deletions cut 7 bases from V and 4 bases from J, with 16 bases between. CDR1 and CDR2 (germline): SQVTM, ANQGSEA. This CDR3 region has 13 residues. The CDR3 region has the DNA TGCAGCGGGGGGATTCTAGAGGGCTATGGCTACACCTTC. Its protein is CSGGILEGYGYTF.

This clonotype was detected a few times. The CDR3 protein is CASSSPRGRLAANTDTQYF. In DNA form, the CDR3 reads TGTGCCAGCAGTTCCCCAAGGGGCCGACTAGCGGCAAACACAGATACGCAGTATTTT. The rearrangement uses TRBV28 and TRBJ2-3; 9 positions match TRBD2. Looked up from germline, CDR1 is MDHEN and CDR2 is SYDVKM. V shed 4 bases and J 2 bases; nucleotides not matched to a gene: 16. The length of the CDR3 is 19 residues.

This sequence joins TRBV9 and TRBJ1-3; 7 bases are shared with TRBD1. The CDR3 has 15 residues. Germline trimming cut 7 bases from V and 0 bases from J; bases unmatched to any gene: 7. CDR1 is SGDLS, CDR2 YYNGEE, per germline. The CDR3 region is CASRRDSLSGNTIYF. CDR3 sequence (DNA): TGTGCCAGCCGCCGGGACAGCCTCTCTGGAAACACCATATATTTT.

Ten or more counts support this clonotype. The rearrangement uses TRBV10-3 and TRBJ2-1; either TRBD1 or TRBD2 may supply D (5 bases each). Per germline, CDR1 ENHRY and CDR2 SYGVKD. The CDR3 runs to 17 residues. Trimming took off 1 base at V and 0 bases at J, with 13 bases between the two ends. The CDR3 region has the DNA TGTGCCATCAGTGAGTGGGCCAAGGGGAGCTCCTACAATGAGCAGTTCTTC. As protein: CAISEWAKGSSYNEQFF.

This clonotype showed up just a few times. J is TRBJ2-3 and V is TRBV7-6; D gene unclear. With 5 bases removed from V and 0 bases from J, the gap between germline ends came to 12 bases. From germline, CDR1 is SGHVS and CDR2 FNYEAQ. The CDR3 is 15 amino acids. CDR3 residues: CASSPHPVSTDTQYF. The CDR3 nucleotides read TGTGCCAGCAGCCCCCACCCTGTTAGCACAGATACGCAGTATTTT.

This clonotype was detected a few times. The chain links TRBV29-1 to TRBJ1-2; 7 bases fit TRBD1. The CDR3 sequence is 14 residues long. J lost 5 bases, V lost 5 bases, and 11 bases had no gene match. Germline CDR1 reads SQVTM; CDR2 reads ANQGSEA. CDR3 amino acids: CSVPTGTAFYGYTF. As DNA, the CDR3 is TGCAGCGTTCCCACCGGGACAGCATTTTATGGCTACACCTTC.

This clonotype was recorded at least ten times. The rearrangement links TRBV12-3 or TRBV12-4 to TRBJ2-7, with 7 bases aligning to TRBD2. This CDR3 contains 15 residues. Germline trimming cut 6 bases from V and 3 bases from J; bases unmatched to any gene: 11. Here the CDR3 DNA reads TGTGCCAGCAGCCCCATAAACGGGGAGGGCTACGAGCAGTACTTC. It yields the protein CASSPINGEGYEQYF.

The chain joins TRBV19 to TRBJ2-1; 7 bases align to TRBD2. The CDR3 loop spans 15 amino acids. V dropped 1 base and J dropped 10; count of bases not matched to a gene: 10. Germline values: CDR1 LNHDA, CDR2 SQIVND (reference sequence). CDR3 DNA sequence: TGTGCCAGTAGTATAGGACGTAAAGGGGAGGGAGAGCAGTTCTTC. Translating gives CASSIGRKGEGEQFF.

This clonotype was observed at least ten times. The chain uses TRBV2 and TRBJ2-3, with 12 bases matching TRBD2. The CDR3 is 16 residues long. Germline loops: CDR1 SNHLY, CDR2 FYNNEI. V lost 4 bases, J lost 6 bases, and 8 bases stayed unmatched. For the CDR3, the DNA is TGTGCCAGCAGTGTCGTCCTAGCGGGGGGGAAGGATACGCAGTATTTT. Its translation is CASSVVLAGGKDTQYF. Supplemented by reference TRBV2 and TRBJ2-3, the full variable domain reads EPEVTQTPSHQVTQMGQEVILRCVPISNHLYFYWYRQILGQKVEFLVSFYNNEISEKSEIFDDQFSVERPDGSNFTLKIRSTKLEDSAMYFCASSVVLAGGKDTQYFGPGTRLTVL.

Many counts were recorded for this clonotype. The chain combines TRBV2 with TRBJ2-3; 7 bases agree with TRBD1. The ends lost 7 bases at V and 2 bases at J; junction bases unmatched: 3. The CDR3 totals 13 residues. Per the germline V gene, CDR1 is SNHLY and CDR2 is FYNNEI. The CDR3 nucleotides are TGTGCCAGCAAGGGGGCACTCACAGATACGCAGTATTTT. Its protein is CASKGALTDTQYF.

The genes are TRBV27 and TRBJ1-2; tentatively, D is TRBD1 (5 bases). The V end was cut by 0 bases, the J end by 4 bases, with 12 bases between. This CDR3 is 15 amino acids long. CDR1 MNHEY and CDR2 SMNVEV come from the germline V gene (reference sequence). The CDR3 loop is CASSLSLRGSYGYTF. Here the CDR3 DNA reads TGTGCCAGCAGTTTATCCCTGAGGGGTAGCTATGGCTACACCTTC.

The V gene is TRBV29-1, the J gene TRBJ2-7, with D possibly being TRBD1 (5 bases). Trimming removed 3 bases at V and 0 bases at J, with 9 bases between. This CDR3 comprises 13 residues. Germline CDR1 reads SQVTM; CDR2 reads ANQGSEA. CDR3 sequence (DNA): TGCAGCGTTGACATCAGGGACTCCTACGAGCAGTACTTC. Translated, it gives CSVDIRDSYEQYF.

This clonotype was detected a few times. The chain recombines TRBV24-1 with TRBJ1-1; D uncertain. Germline V gene data show CDR1 as KGHDR and CDR2 as SFDVKD. V was trimmed by 4 bases and J by 6 bases, leaving 14 bases between them. CDR3 length: 14 amino acids. CDR3 nucleotide sequence: TGTGCCACCAGTGACTTTCCGACCGGGCCTGAAGCTTTCTTT. Protein sequence: CATSDFPTGPEAFF.

The rearrangement uses TRBV11-2 and TRBJ2-5; 8 nucleotides match TRBD1. The ends lost 1 base at V and 3 bases at J; junction bases unmatched: 4. The germline gives CDR1 SGHAT, CDR2 FQNNGV. The CDR3 covers 15 residues. This CDR3 reads CASSLVPGQEETQYF. The CDR3 DNA is TGTGCCAGCAGCTTAGTTCCGGGACAGGAAGAGACCCAGTACTTC. The full variable domain, completed using reference TRBV11-2 and TRBJ2-5, is EAGVAQSPRYKIIEKRQSVAFWCNPISGHATLYWYQQILGQGPKLLIQFQNNGVVDDSQLPKDRFSAERLKGVDSTLKIQPAKLEDSAVYLCASSLVPGQEETQYFGPGTRLLVL.

This clonotype was detected a few times. This chain connects TRBV20-1 to TRBJ2-3; D gene unclear. With 8 bases removed from V and 2 bases from J, the gap between germline ends came to 8 bases. Germline CDR1 DFQATT, CDR2 SNEGSKA (reference sequence). This CDR3 comprises 11 residues. The DNA of the CDR3 is TGCAGTATCGAGGACACAGATACGCAGTATTTT. Its protein is CSIEDTDTQYF.

V usage is TRBV2 and J usage is TRBJ2-1, with 7 bases identical to TRBD1. V lost 9 bases to trimming and J lost 7 bases; unmatched junction nucleotides: 9. This CDR3 is 13 amino acids long. From germline, CDR1 is SNHLY and CDR2 FYNNEI. CDR3 bases: TGTGCCAGAAGAACTTCGACAGGGAATGAGCAGTTCTTC. It is translated as CARRTSTGNEQFF.

The sample holds many counts of this clonotype. The CDR3: CASRSRGVADTQYF. The CDR3 DNA sequence: TGTGCCAGCCGCAGCAGGGGGGTCGCAGATACGCAGTATTTT. The rearrangement joins TRBV12-3 or TRBV12-4 to TRBJ2-3; a possible D gene is TRBD1 (7 bases). This CDR3 region has 14 residues. V was cut by 8 bases and J by 4 bases, with 16 bases left in between.

This clonotype was seen at least ten times. This rearrangement joins TRBV28 to TRBJ1-2, with D possibly TRBD1 on 5 matching bases. Trimming shortened V by 4 bases and J by 4 bases, and 13 bases separated the two germline ends. The V gene's germline CDR1 is MDHEN and CDR2 SYDVKM. This CDR3 has 14 residues. The CDR3 DNA follows: TGTGCCAGCAGTTCCGGGGCAGCTCTCTATGGCTACACCTTC. As protein: CASSSGAALYGYTF.

The table lists this clonotype with a few counts. At one of its ends the junction is not consistent with the germline gene, which may arise from a read error. The chain links TRBV7-2 to TRBJ2-1, with 10 bases identical to TRBD1. The CDR3 runs to 14 residues. The germline V gene has CDR1 SGHTA and CDR2 FQGNSA. CDR3 amino acids: CASRLDRGRNEQFF. The DNA of the CDR3 is TGTGCCAGCAGGTTAGACAGGGGGCGGAATGAGCAGTTCTTC.

This clonotype was detected only a few times. The chain uses TRBV28 and TRBJ1-4; possible D gene TRBD1, 5 bases. The V and J ends lost 2 bases and 8 bases respectively, with 12 bases between them. Germline CDR1 MDHEN, CDR2 SYDVKM. This CDR3 has 14 amino acids. CDR3 residues: CASSLPPGLEKLFF. The CDR3 DNA is TGTGCCAGCAGTTTACCACCGGGACTCGAAAAACTGTTTTTT.

There are many counts of this clonotype. The chain joins TRBV7-9 to TRBJ2-5, with TRBD1 matching over 7 bases. Germline CDR1 is SEHNR and CDR2 is FQNEAQ (reference sequence). The V segment lost 5 bases and the J segment 2 bases; nucleotides outside the gene matches: 2. This CDR3 spans 13 amino acids. CDR3 region: CASSPGQQETQYF. CDR3 coding DNA: TGTGCCAGCAGCCCGGGACAGCAAGAGACCCAGTACTTC.

This clonotype was detected only a few times. The V gene is TRBV19, the J gene TRBJ2-3; 10 bases line up with TRBD2. The germline V gene encodes CDR1 LNHDA and CDR2 SQIVND (reference sequence). V was clipped by 9 bases and J by 1 base; unmatched bases: 13. CDR3 length: 17 amino acids. In DNA form, the CDR3 reads TGTGCCAGCAGGTGGAGTAGCGGGGGGCGCGGCACAGATACGCAGTATTTT. The encoded protein is CASRWSSGGRGTDTQYF.